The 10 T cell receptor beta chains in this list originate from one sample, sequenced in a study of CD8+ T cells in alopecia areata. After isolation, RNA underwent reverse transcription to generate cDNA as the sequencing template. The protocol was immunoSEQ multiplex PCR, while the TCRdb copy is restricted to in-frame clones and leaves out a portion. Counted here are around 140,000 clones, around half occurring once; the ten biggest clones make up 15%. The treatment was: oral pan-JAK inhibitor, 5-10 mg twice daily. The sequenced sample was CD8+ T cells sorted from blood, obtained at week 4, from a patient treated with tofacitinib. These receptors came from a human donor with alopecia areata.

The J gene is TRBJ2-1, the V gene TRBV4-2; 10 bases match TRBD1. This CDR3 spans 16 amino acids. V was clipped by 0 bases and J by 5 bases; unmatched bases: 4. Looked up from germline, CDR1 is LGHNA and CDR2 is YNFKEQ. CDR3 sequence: CASSQDPGQGHNEQFF. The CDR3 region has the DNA TGTGCCAGCAGCCAAGACCCGGGACAGGGGCACAATGAGCAGTTCTTC.

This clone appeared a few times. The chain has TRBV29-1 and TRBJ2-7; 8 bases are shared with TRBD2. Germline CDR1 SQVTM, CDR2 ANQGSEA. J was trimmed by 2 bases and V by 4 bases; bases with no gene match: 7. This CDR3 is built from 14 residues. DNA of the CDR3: TGCAGCGTTGTTTCCCGGGGGGGAACCTACGAGCAGTACTTC. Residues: CSVVSRGGTYEQYF.

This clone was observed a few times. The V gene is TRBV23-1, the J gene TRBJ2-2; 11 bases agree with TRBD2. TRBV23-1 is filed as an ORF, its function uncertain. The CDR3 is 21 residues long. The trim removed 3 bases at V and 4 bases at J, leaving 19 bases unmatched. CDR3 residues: CASSQRYTLAGGPQSTGELFF. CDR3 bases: TGCGCCAGCAGTCAGCGCTACACGTTAGCGGGGGGGCCGCAGAGCACCGGGGAGCTGTTTTTT.

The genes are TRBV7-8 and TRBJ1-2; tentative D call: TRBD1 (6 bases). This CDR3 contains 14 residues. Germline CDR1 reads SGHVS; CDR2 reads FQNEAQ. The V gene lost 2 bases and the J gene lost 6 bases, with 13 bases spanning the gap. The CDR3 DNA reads TGTGCCAGCAGCTTAAGGTCAGGGGAGGATGGCTACACCTTC. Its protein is CASSLRSGEDGYTF.

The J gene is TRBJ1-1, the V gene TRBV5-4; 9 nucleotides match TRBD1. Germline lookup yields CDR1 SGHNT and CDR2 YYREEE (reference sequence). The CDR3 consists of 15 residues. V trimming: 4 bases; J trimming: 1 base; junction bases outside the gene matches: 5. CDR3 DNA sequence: TGTGCCAGCAGCAGCCCACAGGGGGCGAACACTGAAGCTTTCTTT. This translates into CASSSPQGANTEAFF.

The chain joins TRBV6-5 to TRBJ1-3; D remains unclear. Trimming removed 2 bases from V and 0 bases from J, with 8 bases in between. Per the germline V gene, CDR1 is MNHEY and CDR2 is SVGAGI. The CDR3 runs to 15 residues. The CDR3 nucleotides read TGTGCCAGCAGTTACGGCGTGGGCTCTGGAAACACCATATATTTT. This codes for CASSYGVGSGNTIYF.

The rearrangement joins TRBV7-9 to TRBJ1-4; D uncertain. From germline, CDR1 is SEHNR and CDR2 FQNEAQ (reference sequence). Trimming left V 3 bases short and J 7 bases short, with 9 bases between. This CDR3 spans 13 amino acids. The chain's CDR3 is CASSLIDPEKLFF. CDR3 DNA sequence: TGTGCCAGCAGCTTGATAGACCCTGAAAAACTGTTTTTT.

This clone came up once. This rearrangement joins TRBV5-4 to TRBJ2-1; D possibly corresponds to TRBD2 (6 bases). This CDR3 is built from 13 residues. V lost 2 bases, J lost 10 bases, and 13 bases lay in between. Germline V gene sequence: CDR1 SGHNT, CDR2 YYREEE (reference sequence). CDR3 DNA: TGTGCCAGCAGCTTACGGGACTTTGAAGAGCAGTTCTTC. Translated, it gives CASSLRDFEEQFF.

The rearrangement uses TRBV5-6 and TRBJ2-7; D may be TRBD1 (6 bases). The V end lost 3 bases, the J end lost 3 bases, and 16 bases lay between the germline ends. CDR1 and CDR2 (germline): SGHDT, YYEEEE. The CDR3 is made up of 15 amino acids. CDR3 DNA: TGTGCCAGCAGCTGGGAAACCGGGACATACTACGAGCAGTACTTC. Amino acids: CASSWETGTYYEQYF. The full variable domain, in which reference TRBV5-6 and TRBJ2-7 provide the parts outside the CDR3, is DAGVTQSPTHLIKTRGQQVTLRCSPKSGHDTVSWYQQALGQGPQFIFQYYEEEERQRGNFPDRFSGHQFPNYSSELNVNALLLGDSALYLCASSWETGTYYEQYFGPGTRLTVT.

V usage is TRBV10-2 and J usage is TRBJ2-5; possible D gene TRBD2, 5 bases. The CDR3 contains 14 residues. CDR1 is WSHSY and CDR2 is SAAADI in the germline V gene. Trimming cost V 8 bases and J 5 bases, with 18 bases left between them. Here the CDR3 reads CASAIAPRPETQYF. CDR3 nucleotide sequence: TGCGCCAGCGCAATAGCGCCCCGCCCGGAGACCCAGTACTTC.